The 22 T cell receptor beta chains given below trace back to one sample, sequenced in a study of blood T cell repertoires in COVID-19. TCRdb's copy holds only in-frame clones and misses some; the assay was immunoSEQ multiplex PCR. The data hold roughly 160,000 clones, with approximately 80% observed a single time. Source material: PBMCs or T cells enriched from blood (not recorded which). The receptor set was obtained from a man over 45 who had recovered from COVID-19.

The chain combines TRBV19 with TRBJ2-5; 10 bases fit TRBD1. Germline V gives CDR1 LNHDA, CDR2 SQIVND (reference sequence). Losses at the gene ends were 5 bases for V and 4 bases for J; bases not matched to a gene: 10. The CDR3 totals 16 residues. CDR3: CASSPRWTGGGETQYF. The CDR3 DNA is TGTGCCAGTAGTCCCAGATGGACAGGGGGTGGAGAGACCCAGTACTTC.

The chain links TRBV28 to TRBJ1-2; D is unresolved. Per germline, CDR1 MDHEN and CDR2 SYDVKM. The CDR3 is made up of 12 amino acids. Trimming left V 10 bases short and J 4 bases short, with 13 bases between. The CDR3 bases are TGTGCCACCAAGCGAACTACCTATGGCTACACCTTC. This codes for CATKRTTYGYTF.

The CDR3 DNA reads TGTGCCAGCAGCTTGGACACTAACTATGGCTACACCTTC. This encodes CASSLDTNYGYTF. The chain combines TRBV7-2 with TRBJ1-2, with D possibly being TRBD1 (5 bases). Trimming removed 3 bases from V and 0 bases from J, with 5 bases in between. Germline CDR1 SGHTA, CDR2 FQGNSA. There are 13 residues in the CDR3.

This clone was counted a few times. The chain carries TRBV29-1 and TRBJ1-5, with TRBD1 matching 8 bases. This CDR3 is built from 16 residues. The germline CDR1 and CDR2 sequences are SQVTM and ANQGSEA. The J segment lost 5 bases and the V segment lost 5 bases, leaving 14 bases of the junction unmatched. The CDR3 spells CSVSIPGQGVDQPQHF. The CDR3 nucleotides read TGCAGCGTTTCCATCCCAGGACAGGGAGTCGATCAGCCCCAGCATTTT.

The chain links TRBV5-4 to TRBJ2-3; no reliable D call. V lost 2 bases to trimming and J lost 6 bases, with 16 bases between them. Germline lookup yields CDR1 SGHNT and CDR2 YYREEE (reference sequence). The CDR3 has 15 residues. For the CDR3, the DNA is TGTGCCAGCAGCTTTAGCCGAGCCTCGTCGGATACGCAGTATTTT. Its translation: CASSFSRASSDTQYF. The full variable domain, rest sourced from reference TRBV5-4 and TRBJ2-3, is ETGVTQSPTHLIKTRGQQVTLRCSSQSGHNTVSWYQQALGQGPQFIFQYYREEENGRGNFPPRFSGLQFPNYSSELNVNALELDDSALYLCASSFSRASSDTQYFGPGTRLTVL.

V gene TRBV10-3 combines with J gene TRBJ2-3; 8 nucleotides line up with TRBD2. Germline V CDR1 and CDR2: ENHRY, SYGVKD. The CDR3 is 15 residues long. V lost 5 bases to trimming and J lost 1 base; unmatched junction nucleotides: 5. Written as DNA, the CDR3 is TGTGCCATCAGTCAAGCGGGAGTCGGCACAGATACGCAGTATTTT. It yields the protein CAISQAGVGTDTQYF.

The chain carries TRBV13 and TRBJ1-1; TRBD1 matches at 8 bases. J gave up 10 bases and V 1 base, and 8 bases lay outside the gene matches. This CDR3 contains 14 residues. Germline V gene lookup returns CDR1 PRHDT and CDR2 FYEKMQ (reference sequence). DNA for the CDR3: TGTGCCAGCAGCTTAGCATGGTCGGGGACAGGAGCTTTCTTT. Translating it yields CASSLAWSGTGAFF.

The chain is built from TRBV10-3 and TRBJ2-2, with 11 bases that match TRBD1. The CDR3 loop spans 16 amino acids. The germline gives CDR1 ENHRY, CDR2 SYGVKD. The V and J ends lost 4 bases and 3 bases, in that order; junction bases with no gene match: 4. CDR3 amino acids: CAISGTGGADTGELFF. The CDR3 coding sequence is TGTGCCATCAGTGGGACAGGGGGCGCGGACACCGGGGAGCTGTTTTTT.

The gene calls are TRBV18 and TRBJ2-2; 7 nucleotides line up with TRBD1. Germline-derived CDR1 and CDR2 are KGHSH and LQKENI. The V gene end was trimmed by 3 bases and the J gene end by 8 bases; junction bases not matched to a gene: 6. This CDR3 is 14 amino acids long. The CDR3 region is CASSPNRGSGELFF. In nucleotides, the CDR3 is TGTGCCAGCTCACCGAACAGGGGATCTGGGGAGCTGTTTTTT.

This clone was picked up a small number of times. CDR3 nucleotides: TGTGCCAGCAGCTTGGGACGCGCGGGGGCCACAGATACGCAGTATTTT. Its translation is CASSLGRAGATDTQYF. The chain recombines TRBV5-4 with TRBJ2-3, with D tentatively TRBD2 (7 bases). The CDR3 runs 16 residues. The germline CDR1 and CDR2 sequences are SGHNT and YYREEE (reference sequence). Trimming stripped 0 bases from V and 2 bases from J, with 13 bases between.

The chain recombines TRBV11-2 with TRBJ1-1; D call uncertain. Per the germline V gene, CDR1 is SGHAT and CDR2 is FQNNGV. Trimming stripped 5 bases from V and 3 bases from J, with 13 bases between. The CDR3 is 14 residues long. The CDR3 DNA sequence: TGTGCCAGCAGCCCCGCCTATCATGACACTGAAGCTTTCTTT. This codes for CASSPAYHDTEAFF.

The sample holds a few counts of this clone. The chain carries TRBV18 and TRBJ2-5, with 7 positions matching TRBD2. V gave up 3 bases and J gave up 2 bases; unmatched junction bases: 15. CDR1 is KGHSH, CDR2 LQKENI, per germline. The CDR3 runs 18 residues. The CDR3 DNA reads TGTGCCAGCTCACCGATTATCACTAGCGCACATCCACAAGAGACCCAGTACTTC. This codes for CASSPIITSAHPQETQYF.

CDR3 sequence: CASSSGQASNQPQHF. DNA of the CDR3: TGTGCCAGTAGTTCGGGACAGGCAAGCAATCAGCCCCAGCATTTT. The chain joins TRBV19 to TRBJ1-5; TRBD1 matches 8 bases. Germline V gene lookup returns CDR1 LNHDA and CDR2 SQIVND (reference sequence). V lost 5 bases, J lost 1 base, and 4 bases stayed unmatched. The CDR3 length is 15 residues.

The V gene is TRBV6-1, the J gene TRBJ2-4, with 11 nucleotides matching TRBD2. The CDR3 is 16 amino acids. V was pared by 2 bases and J by 4 bases, with 4 bases of the junction left unmatched. Germline V gene lookup returns CDR1 MNHNS and CDR2 SASEGT. CDR3 sequence: CASSEQRLAGKNIQYF. The CDR3 DNA reads as TGTGCCAGCAGTGAACAGAGACTAGCGGGGAAAAACATTCAGTACTTC.

The chain carries TRBV7-6 and TRBJ1-6; tentatively, D is TRBD1 (6 bases). V was trimmed by 3 bases and J by 10 bases, leaving 13 bases between them. Germline V lookup: CDR1 SGHVS, CDR2 FNYEAQ. The CDR3 has 14 residues. CDR3 sequence reads: CASSFEGVRSPLHF. In DNA form, the CDR3 reads TGTGCCAGCAGCTTTGAGGGGGTTCGGTCACCCCTCCACTTT.

The rearrangement uses TRBV10-3 and TRBJ2-1, with TRBD1 identical over 9 bases. The CDR3 covers 14 residues. The V gene end was trimmed by 2 bases and the J gene end by 14 bases; junction bases not matched to a gene: 10. CDR1 and CDR2 from the germline V gene are ENHRY and SYGVKD. As DNA, the CDR3 is TGTGCCATCAGTGAGGAACCGGGACAGGGTGTAAAGTTCTTC. Its translation is CAISEEPGQGVKFF.

J is TRBJ1-4 and V is TRBV28, with D uncertain. This CDR3 region has 15 residues. Germline V gene data show CDR1 as MDHEN and CDR2 as SYDVKM. Trimming removed 8 bases at V and 5 bases at J, with 18 bases between. The CDR3, as DNA: TGTGCCAGCCACCATGAAAGAAGCCAAAATGAAAAACTGTTTTTT. Its protein product is CASHHERSQNEKLFF.

In nucleotides, the CDR3 is TGTGCCAGCAGCTTACTAGGCGGGAGGACAGATACGCAGTATTTT. It specifies CASSLLGGRTDTQYF. The chain combines TRBV7-3 with TRBJ2-3; TRBD2 agrees at 8 bases. In germline, CDR1 is SGHTA, CDR2 FQGTGA. After removal of 2 bases from V and 3 bases from J, the junction contained 4 bases not matched to a gene. There are 15 residues in the CDR3.

The gene calls are TRBV11-3 and TRBJ2-3; a weak D match, TRBD2 (6 bases). Germline V gene sequence: CDR1 SGHNT, CDR2 YENEEA. The germline V and J ends were trimmed by 2 bases and 0 bases, with 15 bases remaining between them. The length of the CDR3 is 17 residues. CDR3 residues: CASSLRAGGTSTDTQYF. The CDR3 nucleotides read TGTGCCAGCAGCTTACGGGCCGGCGGGACTAGCACAGATACGCAGTATTTT. Based on the CDR3 plus reference TRBV11-3 and TRBJ2-3, the full variable domain is EAGVVQSPRYKIIEKKQPVAFWCNPISGHNTLYWYLQNLGQGPELLIRYENEEAVDDSQLPKDRFSAERLKGVDSTLKIQPAELGDSAVYLCASSLRAGGTSTDTQYFGPGTRLTVL.

The genes are TRBV28 and TRBJ2-2; 9 positions match TRBD2. Per germline, CDR1 MDHEN and CDR2 SYDVKM. This CDR3 spans 14 amino acids. V was pared by 6 bases and J by 5 bases, with 4 bases of the junction left unmatched. The CDR3 DNA reads as TGTGCCAGCAGGGTAGCGGGGGAAACCGGGGAGCTGTTTTTT. Translated, it gives CASRVAGETGELFF. The variable domain in full, completed from reference TRBV28 and TRBJ2-2, reads DVKVTQSSRYLVKRTGEKVFLECVQDMDHENMFWYRQDPGLGLRLIYFSYDVKMKEKGDIPEGYSVSREKKERFSLILESASTNQTSMYLCASRVAGETGELFFGEGSRLTVL.

V is TRBV7-6 and J is TRBJ1-3; TRBD1 is a possible D gene (5 bases). Between the trimmed V and J ends, which lost 5 bases and 0 bases, there was a span of 17 bases. CDR1 and CDR2 from the germline V gene are SGHVS and FNYEAQ. The length of the CDR3 is 17 residues. CDR3 in amino acids: CASSLFGATGSGNTIYF. CDR3 sequence (DNA): TGTGCCAGCAGCCTATTTGGGGCCACCGGCTCTGGAAACACCATATATTTT.

The chain recombines TRBV5-6 with TRBJ1-2; 7 nucleotides agree with TRBD1. V trimming: 0 bases; J trimming: 14 bases; junction bases outside the gene matches: 10. CDR3 length: 13 amino acids. The germline CDR1 and CDR2 sequences are SGHDT and YYEEEE. The CDR3 DNA is TGTGCCAGCAGCTTGGAGGTTGAGGGGGCGCCGACCTTC. Protein: CASSLEVEGAPTF.